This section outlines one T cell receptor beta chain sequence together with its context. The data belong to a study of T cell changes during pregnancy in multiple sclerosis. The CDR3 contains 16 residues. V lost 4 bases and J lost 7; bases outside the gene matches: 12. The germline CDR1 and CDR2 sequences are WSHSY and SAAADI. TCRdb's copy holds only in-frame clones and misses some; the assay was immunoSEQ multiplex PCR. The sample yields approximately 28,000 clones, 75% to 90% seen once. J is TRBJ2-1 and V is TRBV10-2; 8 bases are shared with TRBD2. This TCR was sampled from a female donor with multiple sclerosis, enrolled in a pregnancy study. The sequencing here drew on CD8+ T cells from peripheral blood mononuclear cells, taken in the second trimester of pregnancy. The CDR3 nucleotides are TGCGCCAGCAGTGGACTTCTCGCTAGCGGGCTGAATGAGCAGTTCTTC. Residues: CASSGLLASGLNEQFF.